The present TCR beta chain was sequenced within a study of T cell changes during pregnancy in multiple sclerosis. The V end lost 7 bases, the J end lost 7 bases, and 31 bases lay between the germline ends. Per the germline V gene, CDR1 is LNHDA and CDR2 is SQIVND (reference sequence). This CDR3 spans 18 amino acids. Assay used: immunoSEQ multiplex PCR; TCRdb lists only in-frame clones, some missing. Among more than 35,000 clones listed, 85% to 90% were seen once. The clonotype originates from a female donor in good health, enrolled as a control in a pregnancy study. The specimen was CD8+ T cells from peripheral blood mononuclear cells, collected after pregnancy. The chain joins TRBV19 to TRBJ1-1; maybe TRBD1 (5 bases). The CDR3: CASMPGSTDGMGGREAFF. The CDR3 region has the DNA TGTGCCAGTATGCCGGGGAGCACAGACGGAATGGGGGGTCGTGAAGCTTTCTTT. The whole variable domain, filled in from reference TRBV19 and TRBJ1-1, reads DGGITQSPKYLFRKEGQNVTLSCEQNLNHDAMYWYRQDPGQGLRLIYYSQIVNDFQKGDIAEGYSVSREKKESFPLTVTSAQKNPTAFYLCASMPGSTDGMGGREAFFGQGTRLTVV.